Given below is one T cell receptor beta chain in context. The data belong to a study of blood T cell repertoires in COVID-19. Study background: Samples came from the United States, Italy and Spain, spanning acute and convalescent COVID-19. PBMCs, B-cell-depleted T cells, or T cells provided the cDNA or gDNA that made up the material.

The CDR3 is made up of 17 amino acids. Per the germline V gene, CDR1 is SGHDT and CDR2 is YYEEEE. With V trimmed by 4 bases and J by 7 bases, 15 bases remained unmatched. Original processing methods: Researchers report that nucleated cell counts were estimated from reference gene primer amplification. Only in-frame clones appear in the TCRdb table, and some are missing; sequencing was by immunoSEQ multiplex PCR. From that table come the V and J calls and clone size; the DNA was used to work out D and trimming. The top ten hold 7.2% of the sample, which has 300,000 to 400,000 clones, almost 85% seen once.

This receptor was taken from a human donor in a cohort sampled during active COVID-19. The sample was peripheral blood. The chain employs TRBV5-6 and TRBJ2-1; 9 nucleotides agree with TRBD2. CDR3 amino acids: CASSHPIAGALGNEQFF. The CDR3 DNA sequence: TGTGCCAGCAGCCACCCCATAGCGGGGGCCCTAGGTAATGAGCAGTTCTTC.